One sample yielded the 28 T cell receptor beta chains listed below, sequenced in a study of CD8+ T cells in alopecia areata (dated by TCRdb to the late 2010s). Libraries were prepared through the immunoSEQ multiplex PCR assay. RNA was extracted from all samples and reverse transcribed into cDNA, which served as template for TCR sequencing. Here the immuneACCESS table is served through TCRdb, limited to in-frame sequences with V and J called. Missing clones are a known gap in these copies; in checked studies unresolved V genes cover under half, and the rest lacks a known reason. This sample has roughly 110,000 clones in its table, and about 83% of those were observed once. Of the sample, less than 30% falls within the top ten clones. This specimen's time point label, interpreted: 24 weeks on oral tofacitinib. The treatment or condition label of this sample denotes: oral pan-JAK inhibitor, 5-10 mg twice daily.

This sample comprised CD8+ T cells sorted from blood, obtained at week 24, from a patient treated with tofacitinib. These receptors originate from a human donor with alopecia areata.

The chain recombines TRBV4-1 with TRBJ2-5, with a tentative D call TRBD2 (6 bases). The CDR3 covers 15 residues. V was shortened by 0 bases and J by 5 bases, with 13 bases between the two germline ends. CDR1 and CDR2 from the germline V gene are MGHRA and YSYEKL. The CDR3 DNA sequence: TGCGCCAGCAGCCAAGATAATGGAGGGCGGGAGACCCAGTACTTC. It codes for CASSQDNGGRETQYF.

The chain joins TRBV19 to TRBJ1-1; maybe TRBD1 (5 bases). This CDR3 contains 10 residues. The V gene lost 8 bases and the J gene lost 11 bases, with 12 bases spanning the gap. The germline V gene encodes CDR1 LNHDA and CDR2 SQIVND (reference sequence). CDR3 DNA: TGTGCCAGTGGGGACCGACAGGCTTTCTTT. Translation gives CASGDRQAFF.

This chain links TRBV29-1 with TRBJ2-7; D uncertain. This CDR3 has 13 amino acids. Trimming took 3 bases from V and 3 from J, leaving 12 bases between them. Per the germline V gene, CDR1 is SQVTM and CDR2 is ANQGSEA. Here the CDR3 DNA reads TGCAGCGTTGAGATCCCCGGTTACTACGAGCAGTACTTC. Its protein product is CSVEIPGYYEQYF.

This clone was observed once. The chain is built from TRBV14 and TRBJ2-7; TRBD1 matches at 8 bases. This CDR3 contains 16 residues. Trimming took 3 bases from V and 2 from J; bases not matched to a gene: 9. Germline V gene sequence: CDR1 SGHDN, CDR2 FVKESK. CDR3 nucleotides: TGTGCCAGCAGCCACCCCAGGGGGCCGAGTCCCTACGAGCAGTACTTC. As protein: CASSHPRGPSPYEQYF.

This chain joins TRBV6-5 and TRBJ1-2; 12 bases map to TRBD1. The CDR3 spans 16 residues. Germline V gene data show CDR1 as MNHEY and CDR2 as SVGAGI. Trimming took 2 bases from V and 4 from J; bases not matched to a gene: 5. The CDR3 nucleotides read TGTGCCAGCAGTTACGGGGGACAGGGGGCGACCTATGGCTACACCTTC. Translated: CASSYGGQGATYGYTF.

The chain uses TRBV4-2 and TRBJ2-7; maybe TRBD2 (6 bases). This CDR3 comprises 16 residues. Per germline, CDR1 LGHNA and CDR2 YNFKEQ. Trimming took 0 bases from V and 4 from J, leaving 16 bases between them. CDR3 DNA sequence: TGTGCCAGCAGCCAAGAAGAGGGCGGGGCCTTATACGAGCAGTACTTC. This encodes CASSQEEGGALYEQYF.

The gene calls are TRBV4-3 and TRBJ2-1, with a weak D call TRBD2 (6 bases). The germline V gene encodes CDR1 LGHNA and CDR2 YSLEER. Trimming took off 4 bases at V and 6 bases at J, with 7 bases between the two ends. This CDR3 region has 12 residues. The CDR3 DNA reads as TGCGCCAGCAGCCCCGGGGGCAATGAGCAGTTCTTC. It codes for CASSPGGNEQFF.

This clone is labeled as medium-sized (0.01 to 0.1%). The CDR3 nucleotides are TGTGCCTGGAGTGTTGGGGGTTCTCAGCCCCAGCATTTT. It translates to CAWSVGGSQPQHF. This rearrangement joins TRBV30 to TRBJ1-5; TRBD1 might be the D (5 bases). This CDR3 is built from 13 residues. V lost 0 bases and J 6 bases, leaving 9 bases between the germline ends. The germline CDR1 and CDR2 sequences are GTSNPN and SVGIG (reference sequence). Full variable domain (missing parts from reference TRBV30 and TRBJ1-5): SQTIHQWPATLVQPVGSPLSLECTVEGTSNPNLYWYRQAAGRGLQLLFYSVGIGQISSEVPQNLSASRPQDRQFILSSKKLLLSDSGFYLCAWSVGGSQPQHFGDGTRLSIL.

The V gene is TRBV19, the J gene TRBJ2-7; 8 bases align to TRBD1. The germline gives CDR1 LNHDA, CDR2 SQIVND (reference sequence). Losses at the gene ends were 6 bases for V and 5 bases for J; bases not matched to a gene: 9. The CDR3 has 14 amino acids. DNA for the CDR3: TGTGCCAGTAGCGCGACAGGGGCCCTCCACGAGCAGTACTTC. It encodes CASSATGALHEQYF.

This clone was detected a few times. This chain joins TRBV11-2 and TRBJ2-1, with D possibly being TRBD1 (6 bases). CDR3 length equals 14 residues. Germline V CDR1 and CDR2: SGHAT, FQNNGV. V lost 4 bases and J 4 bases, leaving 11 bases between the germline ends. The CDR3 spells CASSYRDNYNEQFF. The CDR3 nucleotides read TGTGCCAGCAGCTACCGGGACAATTACAATGAGCAGTTCTTC.

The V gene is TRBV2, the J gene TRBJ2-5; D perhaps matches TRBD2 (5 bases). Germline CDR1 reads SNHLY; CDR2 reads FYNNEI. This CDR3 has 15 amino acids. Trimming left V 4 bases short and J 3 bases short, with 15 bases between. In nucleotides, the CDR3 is TGTGCCAGCAGTGCTGAGGGCAGGCTTGAAGAGACCCAGTACTTC. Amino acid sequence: CASSAEGRLEETQYF.

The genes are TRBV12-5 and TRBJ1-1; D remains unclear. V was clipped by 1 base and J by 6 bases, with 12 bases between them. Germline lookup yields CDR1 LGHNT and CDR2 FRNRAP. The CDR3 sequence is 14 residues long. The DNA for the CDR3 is TGTGCTAGTGGTTTGGGTATAACCCGCGCTGAAGCTTTCTTT. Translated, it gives CASGLGITRAEAFF.

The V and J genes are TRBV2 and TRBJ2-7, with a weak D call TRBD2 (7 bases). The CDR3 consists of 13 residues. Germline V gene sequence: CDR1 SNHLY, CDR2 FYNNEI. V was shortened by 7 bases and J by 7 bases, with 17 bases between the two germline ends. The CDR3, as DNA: TGTGCCAGCACCGGCGGGGGCTACGCGGAGCAGTACTTC. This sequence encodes CASTGGGYAEQYF.

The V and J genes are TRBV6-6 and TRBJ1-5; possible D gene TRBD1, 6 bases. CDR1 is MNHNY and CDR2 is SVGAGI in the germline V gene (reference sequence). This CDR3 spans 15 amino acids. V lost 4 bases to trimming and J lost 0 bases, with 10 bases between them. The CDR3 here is CASSLGGNSNQPQHF. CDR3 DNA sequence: TGTGCCAGCAGTTTAGGGGGGAATAGCAATCAGCCCCAGCATTTT.

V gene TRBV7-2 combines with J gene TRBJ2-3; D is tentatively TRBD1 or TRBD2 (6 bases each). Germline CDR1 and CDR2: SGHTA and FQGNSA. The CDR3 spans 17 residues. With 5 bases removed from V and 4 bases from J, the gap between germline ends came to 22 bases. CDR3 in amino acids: CASSPGGGGPPPDTQYF. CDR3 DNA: TGTGCCAGCAGCCCCGGGGGTGGGGGGCCTCCGCCAGATACGCAGTATTTT.

CDR3 sequence: CASSSDRVSYEQYF. CDR3 in DNA: TGCGCCAGCAGCTCGGACAGGGTATCGTACGAGCAGTACTTC. This rearrangement joins TRBV5-1 to TRBJ2-7; 8 positions agree with TRBD1. CDR3 length: 14 amino acids. The J segment lost 4 bases and the V segment lost 3 bases, leaving 6 bases of the junction unmatched. Germline values: CDR1 SGHRS, CDR2 YFSETQ.

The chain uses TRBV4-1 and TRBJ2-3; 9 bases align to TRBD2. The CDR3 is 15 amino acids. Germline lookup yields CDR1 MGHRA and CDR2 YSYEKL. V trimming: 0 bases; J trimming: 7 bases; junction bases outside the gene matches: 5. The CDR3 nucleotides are TGCGCCAGCAGCCAAGATCCCAGCGGGGGGAATACGCAGTATTTT. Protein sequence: CASSQDPSGGNTQYF.

CDR3 residues: CSVPRVAGAFF. In DNA, the CDR3 is TGCAGCGTGCCGAGGGTTGCGGGAGCTTTCTTT. This chain uses TRBV29-1 with TRBJ1-1, with D unclear. The CDR3 sequence is 11 residues long. V was clipped by 6 bases and J by 10 bases, with 15 bases between them. CDR1 and CDR2 from the germline V gene are SQVTM and ANQGSEA.

The CDR3 loop is CAWSGEYGTDTQYF. The CDR3 nucleotides read TGTGCCTGGAGCGGGGAGTATGGGACAGATACGCAGTATTTT. The rearrangement joins TRBV30 to TRBJ2-3; D may be TRBD2 (5 bases). Trimming stripped 3 bases from V and 3 bases from J, with 13 bases between. Germline V CDR1 and CDR2: GTSNPN, SVGIG (reference sequence). CDR3 length: 14 residues.

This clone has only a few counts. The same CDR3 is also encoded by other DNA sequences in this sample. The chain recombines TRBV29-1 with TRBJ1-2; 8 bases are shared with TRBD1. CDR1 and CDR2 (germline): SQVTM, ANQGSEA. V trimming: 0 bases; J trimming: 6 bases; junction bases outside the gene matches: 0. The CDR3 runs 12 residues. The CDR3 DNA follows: TGCAGCGTTGAAGAGGACAGGGATGGCTACACCTTC. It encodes CSVEEDRDGYTF.

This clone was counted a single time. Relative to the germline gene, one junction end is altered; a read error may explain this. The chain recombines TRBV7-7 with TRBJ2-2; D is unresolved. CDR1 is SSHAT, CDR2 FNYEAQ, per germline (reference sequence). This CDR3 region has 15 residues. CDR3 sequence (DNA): TGTGCTAGCAGCTTAGAAGGTGCGGACACCGGGGAGCTGTTTTTT. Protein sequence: CASSLEGADTGELFF.

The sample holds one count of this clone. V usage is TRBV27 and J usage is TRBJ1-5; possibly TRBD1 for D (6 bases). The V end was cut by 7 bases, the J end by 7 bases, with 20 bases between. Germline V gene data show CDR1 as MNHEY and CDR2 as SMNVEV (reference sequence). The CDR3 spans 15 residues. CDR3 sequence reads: CASTTTRGGSQPQHF. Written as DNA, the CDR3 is TGTGCCAGCACCACCACCCGGGGGGGCTCGCAGCCCCAGCATTTT.

The CDR3 loop reads CASSTGQGGDEQFF. Here the CDR3 DNA reads TGCGCCAGCAGCACAGGACAGGGCGGGGATGAGCAGTTCTTC. The rearrangement links TRBV5-1 to TRBJ2-1; 8 bases are a match to TRBD1. J was trimmed by 8 bases and V by 4 bases; bases with no gene match: 8. CDR3 size: 14 residues. Per germline, CDR1 SGHRS and CDR2 YFSETQ.

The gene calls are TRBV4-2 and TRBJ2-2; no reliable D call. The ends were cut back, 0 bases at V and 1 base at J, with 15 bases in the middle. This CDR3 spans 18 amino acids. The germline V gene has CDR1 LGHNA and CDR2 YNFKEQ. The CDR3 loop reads CASSQEFARIGNTGELFF. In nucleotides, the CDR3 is TGTGCCAGCAGCCAAGAGTTCGCAAGGATCGGGAACACCGGGGAGCTGTTTTTT.

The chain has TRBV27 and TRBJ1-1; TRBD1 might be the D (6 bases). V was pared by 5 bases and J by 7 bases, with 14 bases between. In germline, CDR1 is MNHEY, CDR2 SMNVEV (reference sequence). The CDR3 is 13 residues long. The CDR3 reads CASSLRGHSEAFF. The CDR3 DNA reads TGTGCCAGCAGTCTTCGGGGGCACAGTGAAGCTTTCTTT.

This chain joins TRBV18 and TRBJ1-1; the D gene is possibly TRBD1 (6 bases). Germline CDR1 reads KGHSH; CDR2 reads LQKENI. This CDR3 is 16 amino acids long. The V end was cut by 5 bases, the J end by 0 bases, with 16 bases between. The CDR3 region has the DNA TGTGCCAGCTCAACCGCGCCGGGACAACTGAACACTGAAGCTTTCTTT. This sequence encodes CASSTAPGQLNTEAFF.

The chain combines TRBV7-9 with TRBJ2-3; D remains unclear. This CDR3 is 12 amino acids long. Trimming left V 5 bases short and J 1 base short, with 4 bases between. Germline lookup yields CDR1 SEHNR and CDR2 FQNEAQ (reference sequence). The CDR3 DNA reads TGTGCCAGCAGCGACGGCACAGATACGCAGTATTTT. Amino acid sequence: CASSDGTDTQYF. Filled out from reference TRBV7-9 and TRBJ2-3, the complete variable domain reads DTGVSQNPRHKITKRGQNVTFRCDPISEHNRLYWYRQTLGQGPEFLTYFQNEAQLEKSRLLSDRFSAERPKGSFSTLEIQRTEQGDSAMYLCASSDGTDTQYFGPGTRLTVL.

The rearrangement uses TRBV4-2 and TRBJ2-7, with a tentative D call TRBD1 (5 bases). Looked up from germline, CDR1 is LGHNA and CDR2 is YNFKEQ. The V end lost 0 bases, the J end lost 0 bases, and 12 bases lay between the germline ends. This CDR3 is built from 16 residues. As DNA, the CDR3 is TGTGCCAGCAGCCAAGAATCGCCAGGGTTCTCCTACGAGCAGTACTTC. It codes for CASSQESPGFSYEQYF.